Given below is one TCR beta chain in context. Antigen unknown. The data were taken from a study of regulatory T cells in long-lasting Graves disease. Whole-study results and caveats: TRBV28 was favored in persistent disease, as were TRBJ1-2 and TRBJ2-5.

CDR3-region Arm-PCR and iRepertoire HTBI primers produced the TCR beta libraries. TCRdb redid the calling of the multiplex PCR reads with MiXCR, one entry per CDR3 protein. The table lists 550,000 or so distinct CDR3 sequences, about 11% of them singletons. Time point specified: newly diagnosed GD, antithyroid drugs for less than 3 months. Generation of the TCR library employed RNA extracted from PBMCs. Enrollment of patients was through an endocrinology department in Xi'an, China. CDR1 MDHEN and CDR2 SYDVKM come from the germline V gene. The CDR3 runs to 13 residues. Trimming shortened V by 5 bases and J by 6 bases, and 11 bases separated the two germline ends. These data were also reused for a study on T cells in Graves' hyperthyroidism and ophthalmopathy. That paper adds: Diagnosing involved the use of clinical symptoms, serum thyroxine and TRAb, thyroid ultrasound and orbital computed tomography. Most expanded thyroid clonotypes above 0.001 also appeared in blood.

The material was peripheral blood mononuclear cells (PBMCs), obtained at new diagnosis, from a patient treated with antithyroid drugs. The TCR sequence derives from a woman in her twenties or thirties with Graves disease. The V gene is TRBV28, the J gene TRBJ1-5; D gene ambiguous. Written as DNA, the CDR3 is TGTGCCAGCAGTCCTTCACCAGGTCAGCCCCAGCATTTT. It encodes CASSPSPGQPQHF.